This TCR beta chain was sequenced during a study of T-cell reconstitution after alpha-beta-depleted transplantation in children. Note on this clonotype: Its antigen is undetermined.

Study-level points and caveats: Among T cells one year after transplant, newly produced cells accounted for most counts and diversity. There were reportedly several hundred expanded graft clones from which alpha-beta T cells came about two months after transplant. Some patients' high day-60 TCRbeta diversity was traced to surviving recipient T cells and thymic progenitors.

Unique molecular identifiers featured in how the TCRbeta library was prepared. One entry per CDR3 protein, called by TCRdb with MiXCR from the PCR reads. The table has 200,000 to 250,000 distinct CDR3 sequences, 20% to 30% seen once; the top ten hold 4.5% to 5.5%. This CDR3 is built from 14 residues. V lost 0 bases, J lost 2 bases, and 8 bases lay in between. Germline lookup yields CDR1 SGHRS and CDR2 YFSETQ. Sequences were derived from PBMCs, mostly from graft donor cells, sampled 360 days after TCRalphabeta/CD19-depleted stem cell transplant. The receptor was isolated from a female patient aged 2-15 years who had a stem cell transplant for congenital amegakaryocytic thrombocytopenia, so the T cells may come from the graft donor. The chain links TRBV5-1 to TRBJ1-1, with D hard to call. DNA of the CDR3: TGCGCCAGCAGCTTGGCCCTCCCAAACACTGAAGCTTTCTTT. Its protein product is CASSLALPNTEAFF. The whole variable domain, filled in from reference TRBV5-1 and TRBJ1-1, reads KAGVTQTPRYLIKTRGQQVTLSCSPISGHRSVSWYQQTPGQGLQFLFEYFSETQRNKGNFPGRFSGRQFSNSRSEMNVSTLELGDSALYLCASSLALPNTEAFFGQGTRLTVV.